Listed below are T cell receptor beta chains from one sample, sequenced in a study of shared T cell receptors in the human thymus. The table came from immunoSEQ multiplex PCR; TCRdb's copy has only in-frame clones and leaves some out. The table lists approximately 760,000 clones, approximately 85% of them singletons. These data also formed part of another study, on human thymus T cells.

Sequencing input: thymocytes. These receptor sequences come from a girl less than two years old with a congenital heart defect. CDR3s include the opening cysteine and the closing phenylalanine or tryptophan. The order of the fields is V gene, CDR3 length, D gene, clone size, J gene, CDR3 protein, CDR3 DNA. A D gene is named only where the DNA matches it firmly. Size tells how often a clone was seen (once, few, many) or the class of an expanded clone, and some rows leave it out.

v_call: TRBV5-1
cdr3_length: 20
d_call: .
clone_size: .
j_call: TRBJ2-1
cdr3_aa: CASSPTSCPAGHVNYNEQFF
cdr3_nt: TGCGCCAGCAGCCCAACCAGCTGCCCGGCCGGACATGTTAACTACAATGAGCAGTTCTTC

v_call: TRBV7-7
cdr3_length: 15
d_call: TRBD1
clone_size: .
j_call: TRBJ1-2
cdr3_aa: CASSTPRQGNYGYTF
cdr3_nt: TGTGCTAGCAGCACTCCCCGACAGGGCAACTATGGCTACACCTTC

v_call: TRBV14
cdr3_length: 13
d_call: .
clone_size: .
j_call: TRBJ1-1
cdr3_aa: CASSPQSNTEAFF
cdr3_nt: TGTGCCAGCAGCCCCCAGTCGAACACTGAAGCTTTCTTT

v_call: TRBV30
cdr3_length: 24
d_call: TRBD1
clone_size: .
j_call: TRBJ1-1
cdr3_aa: CAWRALFTYPGQEWSGVENTEAFF
cdr3_nt: TGTGCCTGGAGGGCATTATTCACGTATCCGGGACAGGAGTGGAGTGGAGTGGAGAACACTGAAGCTTTCTTT

v_call: TRBV25-1
cdr3_length: 14
d_call: TRBD1
clone_size: once
j_call: TRBJ1-1
cdr3_aa: CASMQGAVITEAFF
cdr3_nt: TGTGCCAGCATGCAGGGGGCTGTAATCACTGAAGCTTTCTTT

v_call: TRBV28
cdr3_length: 16
d_call: .
clone_size: .
j_call: TRBJ2-3
cdr3_aa: CASSETSAIGTDTQYF
cdr3_nt: TGTGCCAGCAGCGAAACTAGTGCGATAGGCACAGATACGCAGTATTTT

v_call: TRBV5-6
cdr3_length: 15
d_call: TRBD1
clone_size: .
j_call: TRBJ2-7
cdr3_aa: CASSLVTGDSYEQYF
cdr3_nt: TGTGCCAGCAGCTTGGTGACAGGGGACTCCTACGAGCAGTACTTC

v_call: TRBV30
cdr3_length: 13
d_call: TRBD1
clone_size: .
j_call: TRBJ2-7
cdr3_aa: CASDRGSSYEQYF
cdr3_nt: TGTGCCTCCGACAGGGGTAGCTCCTACGAGCAGTACTTC

v_call: TRBV11-2
cdr3_length: 16
d_call: .
clone_size: .
j_call: TRBJ2-7
cdr3_aa: CASSLEGSTLYYEQYF
cdr3_nt: TGTGCCAGCAGCTTAGAGGGCTCAACTTTATACTACGAGCAGTACTTC

v_call: TRBV7-9
cdr3_length: 17
d_call: TRBD1
clone_size: .
j_call: TRBJ2-7
cdr3_aa: CASSFSVPTGPYYEQYF
cdr3_nt: TGTGCCAGCAGCTTTTCTGTCCCGACAGGGCCCTACTACGAGCAGTACTTC

v_call: TRBV7-6
cdr3_length: 14
d_call: .
clone_size: .
j_call: TRBJ1-4
cdr3_aa: CASSPQGGNEKLFF
cdr3_nt: TGTGCCAGCAGCCCCCAGGGAGGGAATGAAAAACTGTTTTTT

v_call: TRBV5-1
cdr3_length: 11
d_call: .
clone_size: once
j_call: TRBJ2-3
cdr3_aa: CASSTRKTQYF
cdr3_nt: TGCGCCAGCAGTACGAGGAAGACGCAGTATTTT

v_call: TRBV11-2
cdr3_length: 13
d_call: .
clone_size: .
j_call: TRBJ2-7
cdr3_aa: CASSLGRNREQYF
cdr3_nt: TGTGCCAGCAGCTTGGGGAGGAACCGGGAGCAGTACTTC

v_call: TRBV7-7
cdr3_length: 14
d_call: .
clone_size: .
j_call: TRBJ1-5
cdr3_aa: CASSHTGLRQPQHF
cdr3_nt: TGTGCTAGCAGCCATACAGGGCTCCGTCAGCCCCAGCATTTT

v_call: TRBV11-2
cdr3_length: 15
d_call: TRBD2
clone_size: .
j_call: TRBJ2-7
cdr3_aa: CASSCRGGPHYEQYF
cdr3_nt: TGTGCCAGCAGCTGTCGCGGGGGGCCCCACTACGAGCAGTACTTC

v_call: TRBV28
cdr3_length: 16
d_call: .
clone_size: once
j_call: TRBJ1-1
cdr3_aa: CASSSGALSLNTEAFF
cdr3_nt: TGTGCCAGCAGTTCTGGGGCTCTTTCTTTGAACACTGAAGCTTTCTTT

v_call: TRBV6-7
cdr3_length: 16
d_call: .
clone_size: once
j_call: TRBJ1-3
cdr3_aa: CASSRLFGLGGNTIYF
cdr3_nt: TGTGCCAGCAGCCGCCTATTCGGGTTGGGTGGAAACACCATATATTTT

v_call: TRBV18
cdr3_length: 16
d_call: TRBD1
clone_size: .
j_call: TRBJ1-1
cdr3_aa: CASSPAGGWENTEAFF
cdr3_nt: TGTGCCAGCTCACCCGCAGGGGGCTGGGAGAACACTGAAGCTTTCTTT

v_call: TRBV29-1
cdr3_length: 15
d_call: .
clone_size: .
j_call: TRBJ1-1
cdr3_aa: CSAQDRAGENTEAFF
cdr3_nt: TGCAGCGCCCAAGATCGGGCAGGGGAGAACACTGAAGCTTTCTTT

v_call: TRBV7-6
cdr3_length: 13
d_call: .
clone_size: .
j_call: TRBJ2-7
cdr3_aa: CASSQTPSYEQYF
cdr3_nt: TGTGCCAGCAGCCAGACACCGAGCTACGAGCAGTACTTC

v_call: TRBV5-1
cdr3_length: 17
d_call: TRBD1
clone_size: .
j_call: TRBJ2-6
cdr3_aa: CASSLPGQSSGANVLTF
cdr3_nt: TGCGCCAGCAGCCTACCGGGACAGAGCTCTGGGGCCAACGTCCTGACTTTC

v_call: TRBV5-5
cdr3_length: 15
d_call: .
clone_size: .
j_call: TRBJ1-5
cdr3_aa: CASSSEGHWGQPQHF
cdr3_nt: TGTGCCAGCAGCTCCGAAGGACATTGGGGACAGCCCCAGCATTTT

v_call: TRBV9
cdr3_length: 12
d_call: .
clone_size: .
j_call: TRBJ1-2
cdr3_aa: CASSEPFGRIFF
cdr3_nt: TGTGCCAGCAGCGAACCATTCGGTCGCATTTTCTTC

v_call: TRBV5-1
cdr3_length: 15
d_call: .
clone_size: .
j_call: TRBJ2-1
cdr3_aa: CASSLGGPIYNEQFF
cdr3_nt: TGCGCCAGCAGCTTAGGGGGACCTATATACAATGAGCAGTTCTTC

v_call: TRBV4-1
cdr3_length: 18
d_call: .
clone_size: once
j_call: TRBJ2-1
cdr3_aa: CASSQVRSPETDCNEQFF
cdr3_nt: TGCGCCAGCAGCCAAGTTAGAAGCCCCGAGACAGACTGCAATGAGCAGTTCTTC

v_call: TRBV11-2
cdr3_length: 15
d_call: .
clone_size: .
j_call: TRBJ1-3
cdr3_aa: CASSLVTGLSNTIYF
cdr3_nt: TGTGCCAGCAGCTTAGTCACAGGGCTTAGTAACACCATATATTTT

v_call: TRBV4-2
cdr3_length: 15
d_call: TRBD1
clone_size: .
j_call: TRBJ1-4
cdr3_aa: CASSREQGGDEKLFF
cdr3_nt: TGTGCCAGCAGCCGCGAACAGGGGGGGGATGAAAAACTGTTTTTT

v_call: TRBV6-6
cdr3_length: 16
d_call: .
clone_size: .
j_call: TRBJ1-1
cdr3_aa: CASSYVEFGPVVGAFF
cdr3_nt: TGTGCCAGCAGTTACGTTGAGTTTGGGCCCGTCGTGGGAGCTTTCTTT

v_call: TRBV19
cdr3_length: 18
d_call: TRBD1
clone_size: few
j_call: TRBJ1-5
cdr3_aa: CASSVGGTGTGGVQPQHF
cdr3_nt: TGTGCCAGTAGTGTCGGGGGGACCGGGACAGGGGGCGTTCAGCCCCAGCATTTT

v_call: TRBV13
cdr3_length: 17
d_call: .
clone_size: .
j_call: TRBJ1-3
cdr3_aa: CASSLGLVRRPRNTIYF
cdr3_nt: TGTGCCAGCAGCTTAGGCCTAGTGAGAAGGCCAAGAAACACCATATATTTT

v_call: TRBV11-2
cdr3_length: 15
d_call: .
clone_size: .
j_call: TRBJ2-6
cdr3_aa: CASITGLSRANVLTF
cdr3_nt: TGTGCCAGCATAACGGGTCTGTCGCGAGCCAACGTCCTGACTTTC

v_call: TRBV6-5
cdr3_length: 15
d_call: TRBD1
clone_size: .
j_call: TRBJ1-2
cdr3_aa: CASSFDPGGPYGYTF
cdr3_nt: TGTGCCAGCAGTTTCGATCCAGGGGGTCCATACGGCTACACCTTC

v_call: TRBV6-5
cdr3_length: 15
d_call: .
clone_size: .
j_call: TRBJ1-5
cdr3_aa: CASSPDSLAYQPQHF
cdr3_nt: TGTGCCAGCAGTCCCGACAGCCTGGCATATCAGCCCCAGCATTTT

v_call: TRBV25-1
cdr3_length: 17
d_call: TRBD1
clone_size: .
j_call: TRBJ2-2
cdr3_aa: CASSELGTGWGSGELFF
cdr3_nt: TGTGCCAGCAGTGAATTGGGGACAGGGTGGGGATCCGGGGAGCTGTTTTTT

v_call: TRBV6-4
cdr3_length: 17
d_call: TRBD2
clone_size: .
j_call: TRBJ2-1
cdr3_aa: CASSERSPGGRYNEQFF
cdr3_nt: TGTGCCAGCAGTGAACGTTCCCCCGGGGGGAGATACAATGAGCAGTTCTTC

v_call: TRBV6-6
cdr3_length: 16
d_call: TRBD2
clone_size: .
j_call: TRBJ2-3
cdr3_aa: CASSKGLAGYTDTQYF
cdr3_nt: TGTGCCAGCAGTAAGGGACTAGCGGGGTATACAGATACGCAGTATTTT

v_call: TRBV6-1
cdr3_length: 13
d_call: TRBD2
clone_size: .
j_call: TRBJ2-1
cdr3_aa: CASSQSSGGGQFF
cdr3_nt: TGTGCCAGCAGTCAGTCTAGCGGGGGGGGGCAGTTCTTC

v_call: TRBV19
cdr3_length: 18
d_call: TRBD1
clone_size: .
j_call: TRBJ1-6
cdr3_aa: CASTPGRDRYPIGSPLHF
cdr3_nt: TGTGCCAGTACCCCCGGCCGGGACAGATATCCCATAGGTTCACCCCTCCACTTT

v_call: TRBV6-4
cdr3_length: 14
d_call: .
clone_size: .
j_call: TRBJ1-1
cdr3_aa: CASSDFNGISEAFF
cdr3_nt: TGTGCCAGCAGTGATTTTAACGGGATTTCTGAAGCTTTCTTT

v_call: TRBV9
cdr3_length: 17
d_call: TRBD2
clone_size: .
j_call: TRBJ2-5
cdr3_aa: CASSSRTSGGPQETQYF
cdr3_nt: TGTGCCAGCAGCTCCCGGACTAGCGGGGGCCCTCAAGAGACCCAGTACTTC

v_call: TRBV29-1
cdr3_length: 17
d_call: .
clone_size: .
j_call: TRBJ2-1
cdr3_aa: CSVQGVSRFGWDYEQFF
cdr3_nt: TGCAGCGTTCAGGGGGTCTCAAGGTTCGGTTGGGACTATGAGCAGTTCTTC

v_call: TRBV18
cdr3_length: 17
d_call: TRBD1
clone_size: .
j_call: TRBJ1-5
cdr3_aa: CASSPRGGHPSNQPQHF
cdr3_nt: TGTGCCAGCTCACCACGAGGGGGCCACCCCAGCAATCAGCCCCAGCATTTT

v_call: TRBV14
cdr3_length: 17
d_call: TRBD2
clone_size: .
j_call: TRBJ2-3
cdr3_aa: CASSLTRATSGQDTQYF
cdr3_nt: TGTGCCAGCAGCCTCACGAGGGCGACTAGCGGACAAGATACGCAGTATTTT

v_call: TRBV29-1
cdr3_length: 11
d_call: TRBD1
clone_size: .
j_call: TRBJ1-4
cdr3_aa: CSGVGQEKLFF
cdr3_nt: TGCAGCGGGGTGGGACAGGAAAAACTGTTTTTT

v_call: TRBV5-1
cdr3_length: 16
d_call: TRBD1
clone_size: .
j_call: TRBJ1-2
cdr3_aa: CASSFGRGQRNYGYTF
cdr3_nt: TGCGCCAGCAGCTTCGGCAGGGGGCAACGGAACTATGGCTACACCTTC

v_call: TRBV20-1
cdr3_length: 11
d_call: TRBD1
clone_size: .
j_call: TRBJ1-1
cdr3_aa: CSAQGDTEAFF
cdr3_nt: TGCAGTGCGCAGGGGGACACTGAAGCTTTCTTT

v_call: TRBV27
cdr3_length: 15
d_call: .
clone_size: .
j_call: TRBJ1-1
cdr3_aa: CASSFGRGRRTEAFF
cdr3_nt: TGTGCCAGCAGTTTCGGCAGGGGACGGCGGACTGAAGCTTTCTTT

v_call: TRBV6-1
cdr3_length: 14
d_call: .
clone_size: .
j_call: TRBJ2-7
cdr3_aa: CASSGARPKYEQYF
cdr3_nt: TGTGCCAGCAGTGGGGCCCGACCAAAATACGAGCAGTACTTC

v_call: TRBV5-1
cdr3_length: 13
d_call: TRBD1
clone_size: .
j_call: TRBJ1-1
cdr3_aa: CASNRDRDTEAFF
cdr3_nt: TGCGCCAGCAACCGGGACAGGGACACTGAAGCTTTCTTT

v_call: TRBV5-8
cdr3_length: 15
d_call: .
clone_size: .
j_call: TRBJ1-3
cdr3_aa: CASSCRGPSGNTIYF
cdr3_nt: TGTGCCAGCAGCTGCAGGGGCCCCTCTGGAAACACCATATATTTT

v_call: TRBV15
cdr3_length: 17
d_call: .
clone_size: .
j_call: TRBJ2-1
cdr3_aa: CATSRSRQYPGDNEQFF
cdr3_nt: TGTGCCACCAGCAGGTCGAGACAGTACCCTGGGGACAATGAGCAGTTCTTC

v_call: TRBV18
cdr3_length: 15
d_call: TRBD2
clone_size: .
j_call: TRBJ2-7
cdr3_aa: CASSQTGGLAYEQYF
cdr3_nt: TGTGCCAGCTCACAAACGGGGGGGTTAGCCTACGAGCAGTACTTC

v_call: TRBV5-1
cdr3_length: 15
d_call: TRBD1
clone_size: .
j_call: TRBJ1-6
cdr3_aa: CASRLGRGRDSPLHF
cdr3_nt: TGCGCCAGCAGGTTGGGCAGGGGGCGAGATTCACCCCTCCACTTT